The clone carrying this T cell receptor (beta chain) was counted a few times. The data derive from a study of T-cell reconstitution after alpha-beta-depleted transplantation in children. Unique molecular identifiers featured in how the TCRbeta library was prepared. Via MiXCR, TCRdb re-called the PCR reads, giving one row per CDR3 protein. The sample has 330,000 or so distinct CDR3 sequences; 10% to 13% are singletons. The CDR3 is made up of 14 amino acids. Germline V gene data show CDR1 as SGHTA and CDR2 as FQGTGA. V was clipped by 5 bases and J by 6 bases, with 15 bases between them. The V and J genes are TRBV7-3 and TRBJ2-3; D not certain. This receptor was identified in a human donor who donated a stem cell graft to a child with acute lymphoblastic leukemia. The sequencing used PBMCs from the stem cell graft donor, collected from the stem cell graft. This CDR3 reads CASSPGPSSDTQYF. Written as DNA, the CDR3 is TGTGCCAGCAGCCCGGGTCCCAGTTCCGATACGCAGTATTTT.